Given below is one T cell receptor (beta chain) in context. The record originates from a study of T cell changes during pregnancy in multiple sclerosis. The CDR3 spans 14 residues. Germline CDR1 and CDR2: SGHRS and YFSETQ. V shed 2 bases and J shed 0 bases, with 7 bases lying between them. Produced via immunoSEQ multiplex PCR; TCRdb's table is partial and in-frame only. Among tens of thousands of clones listed, around 90% were seen once. The chain combines TRBV5-1 with TRBJ2-3; unclear D gene. The sequencing here drew on peripheral blood, taken in the third trimester of pregnancy. This clonotype originated in a female donor with multiple sclerosis, enrolled in a pregnancy study. CDR3 DNA sequence: TGCGCCAGCAGCTTAGGAGCTAGCACAGATACGCAGTATTTT. Residues: CASSLGASTDTQYF.